The sequence of this T cell receptor beta chain was determined in a study of control samples from healthy donors and cancer patients. The ends were cut back, 2 bases at V and 0 bases at J, with 11 bases in the middle. CDR1 and CDR2 from the germline V gene are MNHNS and SASEGT. There are 16 residues in the CDR3. Profiling relied on immunoSEQ multiplex PCR, and the TCRdb table lists in-frame clones only, not all of them. The top ten clones hold roughly 15% of a sample with about 80,000 clones, roughly 91% of them seen once. The TCR was taken from a man aged 45-60 years in good health. Sequenced sample: blood. This sequence joins TRBV6-1 and TRBJ1-5; D ambiguous. The CDR3 is CASSEIGVYSNQPQHF. The CDR3, as DNA: TGTGCCAGCAGTGAAATCGGGGTTTATAGCAATCAGCCCCAGCATTTT.